This T cell receptor (beta chain) derives from a study of alternative splicing in chronic myeloid leukemia remission (TCRdb year 2020). Turning to the overall study: Remission specimens from the trials were collected at major or complete molecular response, at 12 or 24 months of TKI therapy. For the trials, the diagnostic specimens consisted of total leukocytes from peripheral blood that had been collected in EDTA. Female/male counts were 11/5 for diagnosis samples, 8/3 for remission samples and 2/4 for controls. RNA sequencing was used to profile peripheral blood obtained from chronic-phase CML patients at diagnosis and at remission, and the resulting profiles were compared with those of healthy donors. The RESIST (imatinib), ENESTxtnd (nilotinib) and PINNACLE (nilotinib plus pegylated interferon) trials supplied 10 or so diagnostic specimens along with matched remission specimens. Nine CML samples, seven diagnostic and two matched remission, were obtained from the French Persistem study. For diagnosis, remission and control samples alike, total RNA was extracted from peripheral blood mononuclear cells using Trizol. Median ages of around 50 years at diagnosis, around 56 at remission and about 39 for healthy controls were recorded. What the work shows at the level of the full study, not this receptor alone: At remission, blood cell composition was found to be reconfigured to resemble that of lymphoid cell-enriched normal controls. Blood cell composition differed strongly by timepoint, shifting from myeloid progenitor enrichment at diagnosis to mature lymphoid enrichment at remission.

The time point tag for this specimen amounts to: major or complete molecular response after front-line TKI therapy. The patient cohort comprised 15 to 20 CML patients, with matched post-remission samples retrieved for a subset of them. The library was generated by bulk RNA-seq. The TruSeq Stranded RNA sample prep kit was used to generate libraries of poly-A-enriched mRNA from an input of around 1 ug total RNA. Paired-end sequencing was performed on a HiSeq 2500, with each sample sequenced in triplicate. Each mate in the RNA-seq data had a read length of 125 nucleotides. In the paper's pipeline: Reads were trimmed and aligned to hg38 using STAR v2.7, and quality control was done with FASTQC, RSeQC and multiqc. Salmon 0.14.1 was used to quantify gene expression levels as transcripts per million (TPM). Principal component analysis suggested that trial, library batch, sequencing batch, treatment regimen and sex did not drive transcriptomic profiles. Once TCRdb had reprocessed the reads, it stored one entry per CDR3 protein sequence and supplied no DNA. V and J calls and clone size were set by TCRdb, not the authors. The sample includes 550 to 650 distinct CDR3 sequences, with nearly 96% observed a single time. The ten largest clones add up to around 7% of the sample.

Of note for this clonotype: There is no known antigen for this receptor.

The receptor was derived from an adult with chronic myeloid leukemia. The sample consisted of PBMCs or total blood leukocytes (not recorded which), taken during remission.

Here the CDR3 is given as CSVGGGPNSPLHF. The chain uses TRBV29-1 and TRBJ1-6. In the germline V gene, CDR1 corresponds to SQVTM and CDR2 to ANQGSEA. The CDR3, from cysteine to phenylalanine, totals 13 residues. No DNA is given.